The next 25 T cell receptor beta chains were all read from a single sample in a study of blood T cell repertoires in COVID-19. Here immunoSEQ multiplex PCR was the method, and the copy in TCRdb shows in-frame clones only, minus some. The table includes approximately 180,000 clones, approximately 82% detected once. Sample: PBMCs or T cells enriched from blood (not recorded which). These receptor sequences come from a woman aged 55-69 years with acute COVID-19.

The CDR3 region has the DNA TGTGCCAGCAGAAGGGGCGCGGCCGCAGATACGCAGTATTTT. Residues: CASRRGAAADTQYF. J is TRBJ2-3 and V is TRBV27, with D maybe TRBD1 (5 bases). Per germline, CDR1 MNHEY and CDR2 SMNVEV (reference sequence). Trimming shortened V by 6 bases and J by 4 bases, and 14 bases separated the two germline ends. This CDR3 comprises 14 residues.

V is TRBV10-1 and J is TRBJ1-3; TRBD1 is a possible D gene (6 bases). Per the germline V gene, CDR1 is WNHNN and CDR2 is SYGVQD (reference sequence). The ends were cut back, 6 bases at V and 1 base at J, with 7 bases in the middle. This CDR3 contains 13 residues. As DNA, the CDR3 is TGCGCCAGCAGACAGGGATCTGGAAACACCATATATTTT. Protein sequence: CASRQGSGNTIYF.

The rearrangement uses TRBV7-9 and TRBJ1-2; 11 nucleotides match TRBD1. The CDR3 is 14 residues long. Germline-derived CDR1 and CDR2 are SEHNR and FQNEAQ (reference sequence). V gave up 4 bases and J gave up 3 bases; unmatched junction bases: 1. DNA for the CDR3: TGTGCCAGCAGCTGGGGACAGGGGGACTATGGCTACACCTTC. Translated, it gives CASSWGQGDYGYTF.

The rearrangement uses TRBV19 and TRBJ2-2, with D maybe TRBD1 (5 bases). V shed 6 bases and J shed 0 bases, with 11 bases lying between them. Germline CDR1 is LNHDA and CDR2 is SQIVND (reference sequence). There are 15 residues in the CDR3. In DNA form, the CDR3 reads TGTGCCAGTAGATTGACAGTCGCGAACACCGGGGAGCTGTTTTTT. Protein: CASRLTVANTGELFF.

This rearrangement joins TRBV9 to TRBJ1-4; 7 bases agree with TRBD1. Per germline, CDR1 SGDLS and CDR2 YYNGEE. This CDR3 has 14 residues. V was clipped by 2 bases and J by 6 bases; unmatched bases: 4. The CDR3 here is CASSVQGGHEKLFF. The CDR3 nucleotides are TGTGCCAGCAGCGTCCAGGGGGGCCATGAAAAACTGTTTTTT.

The chain joins TRBV6-2 or TRBV6-3 to TRBJ1-5; unclear D gene. Germline CDR1 is MNHEY and CDR2 is SVGEGT. This CDR3 region has 12 residues. The V gene lost 5 bases and the J gene lost 6 bases, with 8 bases spanning the gap. In nucleotides, the CDR3 is TGTGCCAGCAGTACATCCGTTCAGCCCCAGCATTTT. This gives the protein CASSTSVQPQHF.

The genes are TRBV2 and TRBJ1-3; 11 positions agree with TRBD1. Germline values: CDR1 SNHLY, CDR2 FYNNEI. The ends lost 5 bases at V and 2 bases at J; junction bases unmatched: 5. The CDR3 is 16 residues long. The CDR3 DNA sequence: TGTGCCAGCAGTTCTGGACAGGGGGCAACTGGAAACACCATATATTTT. Encoded protein: CASSSGQGATGNTIYF.

The chain recombines TRBV7-2 with TRBJ2-7, with 7 positions matching TRBD1. With 4 bases clipped from V and 4 bases from J, the junction kept 7 bases outside the gene matches. CDR1 is SGHTA, CDR2 FQGNSA, per germline. The CDR3 is made up of 14 amino acids. CDR3 DNA: TGTGCCAGCAGCTCCCAGACAGGGTCTTACGAGCAGTACTTC. As protein: CASSSQTGSYEQYF.

The rearrangement uses TRBV15 and TRBJ1-3; no definite D call. The ends were cut back, 8 bases at V and 4 bases at J, with 6 bases in the middle. The CDR3 spans 11 residues. Germline lookup yields CDR1 LNHNV and CDR2 YYDKDF (reference sequence). The CDR3 DNA reads TGTGCCACCCGCCGGGGAAACACCATATATTTT. As protein: CATRRGNTIYF.

The rearrangement links TRBV6-2 or TRBV6-3 to TRBJ1-5, with 10 nucleotides matching TRBD1. CDR1 is MNHEY and CDR2 is SVGEGT in the germline V gene. The trim removed 2 bases at V and 2 bases at J, leaving 3 bases unmatched. CDR3 length equals 16 residues. The DNA for the CDR3 is TGTGCCAGCAGTTACGGGACAGGGGCAGGCAATCAGCCCCAGCATTTT. The encoded protein is CASSYGTGAGNQPQHF.

This chain connects TRBV5-1 to TRBJ1-4; 7 bases agree with TRBD1. V dropped 0 bases and J dropped 7; count of bases not matched to a gene: 3. The CDR3 extends over 14 amino acids. Germline CDR1 and CDR2: SGHRS and YFSETQ. This CDR3 is CASSLGQGSEKLFF. In DNA, the CDR3 is TGCGCCAGCAGCTTGGGACAGGGAAGTGAAAAACTGTTTTTT.

This clone has just a few counts. This chain connects TRBV27 to TRBJ1-1, with a weak D call TRBD1 (5 bases). CDR1 is MNHEY, CDR2 SMNVEV, per germline (reference sequence). V gave up 3 bases and J gave up 10 bases, with 15 bases separating them. This CDR3 spans 13 amino acids. Here the CDR3 DNA reads TGTGCCAGCAGTTTTCCCGGGGGGAGTCCAGCTTTCTTT. Encoded protein: CASSFPGGSPAFF.

The genes are TRBV9 and TRBJ2-5; 8 bases match TRBD2. V lost 0 bases, J lost 1 base, and 5 bases stayed unmatched. Germline V gene sequence: CDR1 SGDLS, CDR2 YYNGEE. The CDR3 is 16 amino acids. CDR3 loop: CASSVDRGGPQETQYF. The DNA for the CDR3 is TGTGCCAGCAGCGTAGATCGGGGGGGCCCCCAAGAGACCCAGTACTTC.

The rearrangement joins TRBV5-1 to TRBJ1-1; 7 bases are a match to TRBD1. V trimming: 6 bases; J trimming: 1 base; junction bases outside the gene matches: 6. The CDR3 spans 14 residues. The V gene's germline CDR1 is SGHRS and CDR2 YFSETQ. The CDR3 sequence is CASTRQGRNTEAFF. In nucleotides, the CDR3 is TGCGCCAGCACTAGACAGGGCAGGAACACTGAAGCTTTCTTT.

The table lists this clone with a few counts. The genes are TRBV6-5 and TRBJ2-7; TRBD2 matches at 7 bases. Germline V CDR1 and CDR2: MNHEY, SVGAGI. CDR3 length equals 16 residues. Germline trimming cut 6 bases from V and 1 base from J; bases unmatched to any gene: 12. The CDR3 DNA reads as TGTGCCAGCAGCTACCCCTCTGGCGGGGGTTCCTACGAGCAGTACTTC. Its protein is CASSYPSGGGSYEQYF.

This sequence joins TRBV5-1 and TRBJ2-3; weak D call: TRBD2 (5 bases). The germline gives CDR1 SGHRS, CDR2 YFSETQ. This CDR3 is 13 amino acids long. The V gene lost 3 bases and the J gene lost 6 bases, with 11 bases spanning the gap. The CDR3 spells CASSYSPGDTQYF. In DNA form, the CDR3 reads TGCGCCAGCAGCTATTCCCCGGGGGATACGCAGTATTTT.

This clone was recorded only once. The genes are TRBV7-6 and TRBJ2-2; weak D call: TRBD2 (6 bases). Deletions cut 5 bases from V and 7 bases from J, with 17 bases between. Germline lookup yields CDR1 SGHVS and CDR2 FNYEAQ. The CDR3 loop spans 15 amino acids. CDR3 nucleotide sequence: TGTGCCAGCAGCGCTGGAGGGCAGGGCGGCGGGGAGCTGTTTTTT. Amino acid sequence: CASSAGGQGGGELFF.

The chain links TRBV12-3 or TRBV12-4 to TRBJ2-1, with D unresolved. The CDR3 runs to 13 residues. The germline V and J ends were trimmed by 10 bases and 9 bases, with 19 bases remaining between them. The CDR3 bases are TGTGCCACTACCACCCCTTACCACCCTGAGCAGTTCTTC. This gives the protein CATTTPYHPEQFF.

CDR3 nucleotide sequence: TGCGCCAGCAGCCAAGTACCCCCCGGACAGGGGGGTGGCTACACCTTC. Translation: CASSQVPPGQGGGYTF. This sequence joins TRBV4-3 and TRBJ1-2; 10 bases align to TRBD1. CDR1 LGHNA and CDR2 YSLEER come from the germline V gene. There are 16 residues in the CDR3. V gave up 1 base and J gave up 7 bases; unmatched junction bases: 9.

This clone has just one count. The chain uses TRBV5-1 and TRBJ2-1; D might be TRBD2 (7 bases). Germline values: CDR1 SGHRS, CDR2 YFSETQ. Between the trimmed V and J ends, which lost 6 bases and 4 bases, there was a span of 26 bases. The CDR3 is 18 amino acids. CDR3 amino acids: CASMYPLEGGGRYNEQFF. The CDR3 bases are TGCGCCAGCATGTATCCTCTAGAAGGGGGAGGGAGATACAATGAGCAGTTCTTC.

V is TRBV10-2 and J is TRBJ2-5; TRBD2 agrees at 7 bases. V dropped 0 bases and J dropped 7; count of bases not matched to a gene: 2. The CDR3 has 13 residues. Germline V gene sequence: CDR1 WSHSY, CDR2 SAAADI. The CDR3 sequence: CASSESGGGTQYF. The CDR3 coding sequence is TGCGCCAGCAGTGAGTCGGGCGGGGGGACCCAGTACTTC.

This rearrangement joins TRBV6-6 to TRBJ1-1; no firm D call. Per germline, CDR1 MNHNY and CDR2 SVGAGI (reference sequence). This CDR3 comprises 12 residues. Trimming took 0 bases from V and 8 from J, leaving 7 bases between them. CDR3 sequence reads: CASSYSNREAFF. In DNA form, the CDR3 reads TGTGCCAGCAGTTACTCAAACCGGGAAGCTTTCTTT.

This rearrangement joins TRBV11-2 to TRBJ2-1, with D possibly being TRBD2 (6 bases). The CDR3 consists of 14 residues. Germline V lookup: CDR1 SGHAT, CDR2 FQNNGV. Trimming pared 2 bases from V and 16 bases from J, leaving 21 bases between. Here the CDR3 reads CASSLSDGGTEVFF. Written as DNA, the CDR3 is TGTGCCAGCAGCTTAAGTGATGGCGGGACCGAGGTCTTCTTC.

Only one count was recorded for this clone. The gene calls are TRBV15 and TRBJ1-5; the D gene is possibly TRBD1 (5 bases). V shed 0 bases and J shed 6 bases, with 21 bases lying between them. The CDR3 totals 18 residues. Per germline, CDR1 LNHNV and CDR2 YYDKDF (reference sequence). This CDR3 is CATSRDRGEGPGSQPQHF. In DNA form, the CDR3 reads TGTGCCACCAGCAGAGATCGGGGGGAGGGTCCCGGTAGTCAGCCCCAGCATTTT.

V usage is TRBV12-3 or TRBV12-4 and J usage is TRBJ1-5, with 8 bases lining up with TRBD1. The CDR3 spans 13 residues. The V and J ends lost 8 bases and 2 bases, in that order; junction bases with no gene match: 2. The CDR3 DNA reads TGTGCCAGCGGACAGGGAGGCAATCAGCCCCAGCATTTT. Amino acids: CASGQGGNQPQHF.